This T cell receptor (beta chain) was sequenced in a study of cytomegalovirus exposure and HLA in healthy donors. Study-wide results and limits: TCR beta sequences reportedly predicted most subjects' HLA-A and HLA-B alleles accurately. Across donors, presence/absence analyses took sequencing depth to be roughly uniform.

PCR primers comprised 60 Vbeta and 13 Jbeta primers. Some clones are missing from TCRdb's copy, which holds only in-frame ones; the method was immunoSEQ multiplex PCR. The data include over 200,000 clones; the top ten clones carry under 1%. Trimming stripped 5 bases from V and 2 bases from J, with 15 bases between. The CDR3 consists of 16 residues. The germline gives CDR1 SEHNR, CDR2 FQNEAQ (reference sequence). In the case of this clone: What it recognizes is unknown.

Donors sampled were nominally healthy, though unrecorded immune exposures were likely. Sequencing was carried out using PBMCs. The TCR sequence derives from a young woman in good health and CMV-seropositive. V usage is TRBV7-9 and J usage is TRBJ1-4; D might be TRBD1 (5 bases). The CDR3 is CASSPGQGRTNEKLFF. CDR3 nucleotides: TGTGCCAGCAGCCCAGGCCAGGGTAGGACTAATGAAAAACTGTTTTTT. Together with reference TRBV7-9 and TRBJ1-4, the CDR3 gives the full variable domain: DTGVSQNPRHKITKRGQNVTFRCDPISEHNRLYWYRQTLGQGPEFLTYFQNEAQLEKSRLLSDRFSAERPKGSFSTLEIQRTEQGDSAMYLCASSPGQGRTNEKLFFGSGTQLSVL.